This entry lists 32 T cell receptor beta chains sequenced from one sample in a study of T cells in Graves' hyperthyroidism and ophthalmopathy. Template material for amplifying TCR beta CDR3 regions consisted of RNA transcripts. The primer set for the first-round RT-PCR of the TCR CDR3 was HTBI. TCRdb processed the multiplex PCR reads anew with MiXCR; each CDR3 protein has one entry. The table shows about 200,000 distinct CDR3 sequences, with about a sixth occurring only once. Sequencing was performed on blood. Receptor source: a woman aged 45-60 years with Graves' hyperthyroidism.

The chain employs TRBV5-1 and TRBJ1-3; 8 bases map to TRBD1. V trimming: 0 bases; J trimming: 0 bases; junction bases outside the gene matches: 2. Germline values: CDR1 SGHRS, CDR2 YFSETQ. This CDR3 is 16 amino acids long. The CDR3 DNA sequence: TGCGCCAGCAGCTTGGAAACAGGGGGCTCTGGAAACACCATATATTTT. Its translation: CASSLETGGSGNTIYF.

This clonotype showed up just a few times. The genes are TRBV28 and TRBJ2-2, with 7 bases matching TRBD2. This CDR3 spans 15 amino acids. V gave up 8 bases and J gave up 6 bases; unmatched junction bases: 12. Germline lookup yields CDR1 MDHEN and CDR2 SYDVKM. Written as DNA, the CDR3 is TGTGCCAGCCTCCCCGGGGGGAGGGAGGCCGGGGAGCTGTTTTTT. Translated, it gives CASLPGGREAGELFF.

A word on this clonotype: This sequence may be a read error, since a much larger clone differs from it by one base. This sequence joins TRBV7-9 and TRBJ2-1; tentatively, D is TRBD2 (5 bases). The DNA end favors TRBJ2-7, so the J call may be wrong. The CDR3 spans 14 residues. Germline loops: CDR1 SEHNR, CDR2 FQNEAQ (reference sequence). CDR3 loop: CASSQPLGRNEQYF. The CDR3 nucleotides are TGTGCCAGCAGCCAGCCACTAGGCCGCAATGAGCAGTACTTC.

On this clonotype: A single base separates this from a much larger clone, so it may be a read error. The chain combines TRBV2 with TRBJ1-1, with D possibly being TRBD1 (6 bases). Per germline, CDR1 SNHLY and CDR2 FYNNEI. This CDR3 contains 14 residues. Trimming pared 6 bases from V and 6 bases from J, leaving 17 bases between. CDR3 protein: CASSPNTGSSEAFF. For the CDR3, the DNA is TGTGCCAGCAGCCCAAATACAGGGAGCTCTGAAGCTTTCTTT. The variable domain in full, completed from reference TRBV2 and TRBJ1-1, reads EPEVTQTPSHQVTQMGQEVILRCVPISNHLYFYWYRQILGQKVEFLVSFYNNEISEKSEIFDDQFSVERPDGSNFTLKIRSTKLEDSAMYFCASSPNTGSSEAFFGQGTRLTVV.

On this clonotype: Just one base apart from a much larger clone, this may be a read error. The rearrangement uses TRBV20-1 and TRBJ1-1, with TRBD1 identical over 7 bases. CDR3 size: 12 residues. Germline CDR1 DFQATT, CDR2 SNEGSKA (reference sequence). Trimming at V came to 7 bases and at J to 1 base, leaving 3 bases not matched to a gene. Here the CDR3 reads CSVNRGNTEAFF. CDR3 nucleotide sequence: TGCAGTGTTAACAGGGGGAACACTGAAGCTTTCTTT.

This chain connects TRBV3-1 to TRBJ1-6, with a possible D match to TRBD1 (6 bases). V was shortened by 0 bases and J by 11 bases, with 8 bases between the two germline ends. The CDR3 loop spans 13 amino acids. CDR1 and CDR2 (germline): LGHDT, YNNKEL (reference sequence). The CDR3 region is CASSQERGPPLHF. In DNA, the CDR3 is TGTGCCAGCAGCCAAGAGCGGGGGCCACCCCTCCACTTT.

This clonotype was counted at least ten times. This chain joins TRBV29-1 and TRBJ2-3; TRBD1 matches 11 bases. V was clipped by 2 bases and J by 3 bases; unmatched bases: 4. Per the germline V gene, CDR1 is SQVTM and CDR2 is ANQGSEA. The CDR3 has 15 residues. CDR3: CSVEPRDRGTDTQYF. The DNA for the CDR3 is TGCAGCGTTGAACCCCGGGACAGGGGGACAGATACGCAGTATTTT.

This clonotype has at least ten counts. V is TRBV30 and J is TRBJ1-1; D remains unclear. Germline V lookup: CDR1 GTSNPN, CDR2 SVGIG (reference sequence). The CDR3 has 13 amino acids. The V end lost 4 bases, the J end lost 3 bases, and 12 bases lay between the germline ends. The CDR3 loop reads CAWNSRSDTEAFF. CDR3 DNA: TGTGCCTGGAATAGTCGGTCCGACACTGAAGCTTTCTTT.

This clonotype appeared a few times. V and J are TRBV27 and TRBJ1-4; possibly TRBD1 for D (5 bases). This CDR3 has 14 amino acids. Trimming stripped 2 bases from V and 6 bases from J, with 10 bases between. Germline V gene data show CDR1 as MNHEY and CDR2 as SMNVEV (reference sequence). The CDR3 DNA sequence: TGTGCCAGCAGTTTAACTTGGGGGGATGAAAAACTGTTTTTT. The encoded protein is CASSLTWGDEKLFF.

This clonotype was observed a few times. V is TRBV27 and J is TRBJ1-1; the match to TRBD1 covers 7 bases. Germline V lookup: CDR1 MNHEY, CDR2 SMNVEV (reference sequence). CDR3 length: 16 residues. The V gene end was trimmed by 5 bases and the J gene end by 4 bases; junction bases not matched to a gene: 13. The CDR3 region has the DNA TGTGCCAGCAGTCCTGCCCTGACAGGGTGGGTCACTGAAGCTTTCTTT. It yields the protein CASSPALTGWVTEAFF.

The genes are TRBV7-6 and TRBJ2-3; TRBD1 agrees at 12 bases. CDR3 length: 15 amino acids. V trimming: 6 bases; J trimming: 3 bases; junction bases outside the gene matches: 4. CDR1 and CDR2 (germline): SGHVS, FNYEAQ. The DNA of the CDR3 is TGTGCCAGCAGGGGACAGGGGGCGCAGACAGATACGCAGTATTTT. Translation: CASRGQGAQTDTQYF.

This clonotype turned up a few times. The rearrangement joins TRBV4-1 to TRBJ1-1; tentatively, D is TRBD1 (5 bases). The ends were cut back, 4 bases at V and 5 bases at J, with 11 bases in the middle. The germline CDR1 and CDR2 sequences are MGHRA and YSYEKL. The CDR3 is 13 amino acids. The CDR3 reads CASSPGQFTEAFF. DNA for the CDR3: TGCGCCAGCAGCCCTGGACAATTTACTGAAGCTTTCTTT.

V usage is TRBV28 and J usage is TRBJ1-5; TRBD1 aligns across 10 bases. CDR3 length: 13 residues. Germline CDR1 MDHEN, CDR2 SYDVKM. Losses at the gene ends were 6 bases for V and 6 bases for J; bases not matched to a gene: 2. The CDR3 bases are TGTGCCAGCAGGGACAGGGGGAGTCAGCCCCAGCATTTT. Protein: CASRDRGSQPQHF.

The chain is built from TRBV10-3 and TRBJ2-2; maybe TRBD2 (6 bases). Trimming took 2 bases from V and 6 from J, leaving 16 bases between them. The CDR3 runs to 16 residues. CDR1 and CDR2 from the germline V gene are ENHRY and SYGVKD. CDR3: CAISESRTTRAGELFF. In DNA form, the CDR3 reads TGTGCCATCAGTGAGAGCCGGACTACCAGGGCCGGGGAGCTGTTTTTT.

In its sample, this clonotype was seen many times. The V call is TRBV24-1, the J call TRBJ2-7; D unresolved. The CDR3 contains 14 residues. The germline V gene has CDR1 KGHDR and CDR2 SFDVKD. V lost 0 bases and J lost 2, with 7 bases in between. This CDR3 is CATSDLGAAYEQYF. CDR3 coding DNA: TGTGCCACCAGTGATTTGGGAGCAGCCTACGAGCAGTACTTC.

This clonotype was found many times. The chain joins TRBV18 to TRBJ1-5, with D possibly matching TRBD1 (6 bases). Germline V gives CDR1 KGHSH, CDR2 LQKENI. V was clipped by 2 bases and J by 1 base, with 12 bases between them. The CDR3 has 16 amino acids. The DNA of the CDR3 is TGTGCCAGCTCACCAGAGGTGGGGGCGAGCAATCAGCCCCAGCATTTT. It yields the protein CASSPEVGASNQPQHF.

This clonotype was counted many times. The rearrangement links TRBV29-1 to TRBJ2-5, with 8 bases fitting TRBD1. The CDR3 totals 16 residues. Germline assignment: CDR1 SQVTM and CDR2 ANQGSEA. V lost 3 bases to trimming and J lost 5 bases; unmatched junction nucleotides: 14. The CDR3 sequence is CSVEGTGGVLQETQYF. The CDR3 bases are TGCAGCGTTGAGGGGACAGGCGGGGTGTTGCAGGAGACCCAGTACTTC.

Many counts were recorded for this clonotype. The rearrangement links TRBV7-9 to TRBJ2-1; 7 bases agree with TRBD2. The germline gives CDR1 SEHNR, CDR2 FQNEAQ (reference sequence). J gave up 1 base and V 4 bases, and 7 bases lay outside the gene matches. CDR3 length: 16 residues. The CDR3 bases are TGTGCCAGCAGCTCGGTGGTTAGCGGGTCCTACAATGAGCAGTTCTTC. It encodes CASSSVVSGSYNEQFF.

The CDR3 DNA reads as TGTGCCACCAGCAGACTCAGAGACTCAACTAATGAAAAACTGTTTTTT. It specifies CATSRLRDSTNEKLFF. The V and J genes are TRBV15 and TRBJ1-4, with D unresolved. There are 16 residues in the CDR3. The germline V and J ends were trimmed by 2 bases and 0 bases, with 10 bases remaining between them. Germline V gene lookup returns CDR1 LNHNV and CDR2 YYDKDF (reference sequence).

A few counts support this clonotype. V is TRBV24-1 and J is TRBJ2-1; weak D call: TRBD2 (6 bases). The CDR3 extends over 16 amino acids. Germline CDR1 reads KGHDR; CDR2 reads SFDVKD. Trimming pared 0 bases from V and 6 bases from J, leaving 14 bases between. The CDR3 protein is CATSDLAGGMGNEQFF. CDR3 coding DNA: TGTGCCACCAGTGATTTGGCAGGAGGGATGGGCAATGAGCAGTTCTTC.

This clonotype was picked up a small number of times. The chain uses TRBV7-6 and TRBJ2-3; the match to TRBD2 covers 10 bases. The CDR3 is 17 amino acids. V shed 1 base and J 1 base; nucleotides not matched to a gene: 5. Per germline, CDR1 SGHVS and CDR2 FNYEAQ. The CDR3: CASSLVPSGRGTDTQYF. As DNA, the CDR3 is TGTGCCAGCAGCTTAGTCCCGAGCGGGAGGGGCACAGATACGCAGTATTTT.

The V call is TRBV3-1, the J call TRBJ2-5, with 13 bases fitting TRBD2. This CDR3 comprises 20 residues. The junction had 16 bases not matched to a gene; V was cut back by 1 base and J by 5 bases. CDR1 is LGHDT, CDR2 YNNKEL, per germline (reference sequence). The CDR3 DNA is TGTGCCAGCAGCCAAGGGAGACTAGCGGGAGGATATTTTGGGTGGGAGACCCAGTACTTC. Translated, it gives CASSQGRLAGGYFGWETQYF.

In its sample, this clonotype was seen many times. This CDR3 is CASSLPGENTEAFF. The CDR3 nucleotides read TGTGCCAGCAGTCTCCCAGGGGAGAACACTGAAGCTTTCTTT. The chain is built from TRBV27 and TRBJ1-1, with D perhaps TRBD1 (6 bases). Germline V lookup: CDR1 MNHEY, CDR2 SMNVEV (reference sequence). This CDR3 has 14 residues. V shed 5 bases and J shed 1 base, with 11 bases lying between them.

This clonotype was detected many times. The chain couples TRBV6-1 to TRBJ1-1; D uncertain. This CDR3 contains 14 residues. Germline CDR1 and CDR2: MNHNS and SASEGT. With 6 bases removed from V and 3 bases from J, the gap between germline ends came to 14 bases. The CDR3 protein is CASRDPDGHTEAFF. DNA for the CDR3: TGTGCCAGCAGAGACCCGGACGGGCACACTGAAGCTTTCTTT.

The table lists this clonotype with many counts. This rearrangement joins TRBV3-1 to TRBJ2-7, with D possibly TRBD1 on 6 matching bases. Germline CDR1 and CDR2: LGHDT and YNNKEL (reference sequence). V lost 1 base, J lost 2 bases, and 12 bases lay in between. This CDR3 contains 15 residues. The CDR3 nucleotides are TGTGCCAGCAGCCAAGCGGCAGGGGAGACCTACGAGCAGTACTTC. Translation gives CASSQAAGETYEQYF.

This clonotype was counted at least ten times. V usage is TRBV7-3 and J usage is TRBJ2-1, with unresolved D. The CDR3 spans 14 residues. Trimming took 5 bases from V and 8 from J, leaving 16 bases between them. CDR1 and CDR2 (germline): SGHTA, FQGTGA. This CDR3 reads CASSPDHVRDEQFF. CDR3 DNA: TGTGCCAGCAGCCCCGATCACGTACGGGATGAGCAGTTCTTC.

This clonotype has at least ten counts. The chain couples TRBV10-3 to TRBJ1-5, with 8 bases lining up with TRBD1. The germline CDR1 and CDR2 sequences are ENHRY and SYGVKD. CDR3 length equals 13 residues. V shed 10 bases, J shed 2 bases, and the junction held 4 bases outside the gene matches. CDR3 sequence (DNA): TGTGCCACCGACAGGGGCGGCAATCAGCCCCAGCATTTT. Protein sequence: CATDRGGNQPQHF.

This clonotype was picked up a small number of times. This rearrangement joins TRBV4-1 to TRBJ2-7, with D uncertain. Germline CDR1 MGHRA, CDR2 YSYEKL. The germline V and J ends were trimmed by 5 bases and 0 bases, with 8 bases remaining between them. The length of the CDR3 is 13 residues. The CDR3 DNA reads TGCGCCAGCAGCAGGGATCTCTCCTACGAGCAGTACTTC. Amino acid sequence: CASSRDLSYEQYF.

The chain recombines TRBV19 with TRBJ2-2, with D possibly being TRBD1 or TRBD2 (5 bases each). Trimming took 5 bases from V and 7 from J, leaving 14 bases between them. This CDR3 spans 14 amino acids. From germline, CDR1 is LNHDA and CDR2 SQIVND (reference sequence). The DNA of the CDR3 is TGTGCCAGTAGTGGACCGGGGCTGGGCGGGGAGCTGTTTTTT. It is translated as CASSGPGLGGELFF.

The rearrangement uses TRBV7-9 and TRBJ2-1; TRBD2 is a possible D gene (5 bases). With 5 bases removed from V and 2 bases from J, the gap between germline ends came to 10 bases. The CDR3 length is 14 residues. The germline V gene encodes CDR1 SEHNR and CDR2 FQNEAQ (reference sequence). CDR3 nucleotide sequence: TGTGCCAGCAGCCCAGCGGTTACCTACAATGAGCAGTTCTTC. Translated: CASSPAVTYNEQFF. Filled out from reference TRBV7-9 and TRBJ2-1, the complete variable domain reads DTGVSQNPRHKITKRGQNVTFRCDPISEHNRLYWYRQTLGQGPEFLTYFQNEAQLEKSRLLSDRFSAERPKGSFSTLEIQRTEQGDSAMYLCASSPAVTYNEQFFGPGTRLTVL.

This clonotype was counted between two and nine times. The chain combines TRBV20-1 with TRBJ2-5, with TRBD2 matching 13 bases. CDR1 is DFQATT, CDR2 SNEGSKA, per germline (reference sequence). This CDR3 comprises 17 residues. J gave up 1 base and V 4 bases, and 9 bases lay outside the gene matches. The CDR3 spells CSATVLGTSGTQETQYF. DNA for the CDR3: TGCAGTGCTACGGTCCTCGGGACTAGCGGGACCCAAGAGACCCAGTACTTC.

Details on this clonotype: A much larger clone differs by one base, so this may be a read error. Because the CDR3 is missing its conserved closing phenylalanine or tryptophan, this is likely a read error. This rearrangement joins TRBV6-9 to TRBJ2-7; 13 nucleotides agree with TRBD2. From germline, CDR1 is MNHGY and CDR2 SVAAGI. The CDR3 is made up of 17 amino acids. V shed 3 bases and J 2 bases; nucleotides not matched to a gene: 7. The DNA for the CDR3 is TGTGCCAGCAGTTACGGGACTAGCGGGATTCTGACCTACGAGCAGTACATC. Its translation is CASSYGTSGILTYEQYI.